Listed below are T cell receptor beta chains from one sample, sequenced in a study of shared clonotypes between healthy human individuals. Here immunoSEQ multiplex PCR was the method, and the copy in TCRdb shows in-frame clones only, minus some. This sample has roughly 2 million clones, with just under 95% found just once. The specimen sequenced was naive CD8+ T cells sorted from blood. All receptors derive from a man between 18 and 29 years old in good health. The CDR3 runs from the conserved cysteine through the conserved F or W. Fields, in order: clone size, D gene, V gene, J gene, CDR3 DNA, CDR3 protein. A D gene is named only where the DNA matches it firmly. A row's size may be missing; if present it is once, few, many or a size class.

>NA|NA|TRBV4-1|TRBJ2-3
TGCGCCAGCAGCCAAAAATTTTCTAGCACAGATACGCAGTATTTT
CASSQKFSSTDTQYF
>NA|NA|TRBV9|TRBJ2-2
TGTGCCAGCAGCCCCCGGCAGGGGAATACCGGGGAGCTGTTTTTT
CASSPRQGNTGELFF
>NA|NA|TRBV6-6|TRBJ1-2
TGTGCCAGCAGCAAGGGTGAGTATAGCTATGGCTACACCTTC
CASSKGEYSYGYTF
>NA|NA|TRBV28|TRBJ1-1
TGTGCCAGCAGTTTACGAGGGTTATATGAAGCTTTCTTT
CASSLRGLYEAFF
>NA|NA|TRBV6-5|TRBJ1-6
TGTGCCAGCAGTTACGAGGGGATCTCACCCCTCCACTTT
CASSYEGISPLHF
>NA|TRBD2|TRBV30|TRBJ2-7
TGTGCCTGGAGTGTAGTTGGGACTAGCGTTGAGCAGTACTTC
CAWSVVGTSVEQYF
>NA|NA|TRBV13|TRBJ1-4
TGTGCCAGCAGCTTATATGGTGGGGAAAAACTGTTTTTT
CASSLYGGEKLFF
>NA|NA|TRBV13|TRBJ1-5
TGTGCCAGCAGCTGGGGCAGGGGCCTCAATCAGCCCCAGCATTTT
CASSWGRGLNQPQHF
>once|TRBD2|TRBV5-1|TRBJ2-3
TGCGCCAGCAGCTGGGCACTAGCGGGGGTCACAGATACGCAGTATTTT
CASSWALAGVTDTQYF
>NA|TRBD2|TRBV7-9|TRBJ2-3
TGTGCCAGCAGCGACGGACTAGCGGGGGGAAACACAGATACGCAGTATTTT
CASSDGLAGGNTDTQYF
>NA|NA|TRBV1|TRBJ1-6
TGCACCAGCAGCCGGCGCGGACAGGGCTATAATTCACCCCTCCACTTT
CTSSRRGQGYNSPLHF
>NA|NA|TRBV5-5|TRBJ2-1
TGTGCCAGCAGCTTGGCGAGCAGTAGGAATGAGCAGTTCTTC
CASSLASSRNEQFF
>NA|TRBD2|TRBV2|TRBJ2-5
TGTGCCAGCAGTGAGTTGAGGGAGGGCCTGAAGACCCAGTACTTC
CASSELREGLKTQYF
>NA|NA|TRBV19|TRBJ1-1
TGTGCCAGTATCGGTTTGGGGGACTTGAACACTGAAGCTTTCTTT
CASIGLGDLNTEAFF
>NA|TRBD2|TRBV10-3|TRBJ2-1
TGTGCCACGGATAGCGGGGATTCCTACAATGAGCAGTTCTTC
CATDSGDSYNEQFF
>NA|TRBD1|TRBV19|TRBJ2-5
TGTGCCAGTAGTATGTGGACAGGGGACGAGGAGACCCAGTACTTC
CASSMWTGDEETQYF
>NA|NA|TRBV11-1|TRBJ2-7
TGTGCCAGCAGCTTGAATAGGGACAACGAGCAGTACTTC
CASSLNRDNEQYF
>NA|NA|TRBV2|TRBJ1-2
TGTGCCAGCAGTGAAGGGGACGGGTCCTATGGCTACACCTTC
CASSEGDGSYGYTF
>NA|NA|TRBV6-1|TRBJ2-7
TGTGCCAGCAGTGCTAGTCGGACCTACGAGCAGTACTTC
CASSASRTYEQYF
>few|TRBD1|TRBV28|TRBJ1-2
TGTGCCAGCAGTTGGGGGACAGGGGGAAACTATGGCTACACCTTC
CASSWGTGGNYGYTF
>NA|NA|TRBV28|TRBJ1-5
TGTGCCAGTACTAGCAATCAGCCCCAGCATTTT
CASTSNQPQHF
>once|NA|TRBV11-2|TRBJ2-7
TGTGCCAGCAGCCGTACAGGGTACTACGAGCAGTACTTC
CASSRTGYYEQYF
>NA|TRBD2|TRBV15|TRBJ2-7
TGTGCCACCAGCAGAGGGCCGGGACTAAGTTCCTACGAGCAGTACTTC
CATSRGPGLSSYEQYF
>NA|NA|TRBV5-5|TRBJ2-7
TGTGCCAGCAGCTTGTTTTTGGGCCAGGGACATGGGGAGCAGTACTTC
CASSLFLGQGHGEQYF
>NA|NA|TRBV9|TRBJ1-3
TGTGCCAGCAGCGTAGGCGGGGACTCTGGAAACACCATATATTTT
CASSVGGDSGNTIYF
>NA|TRBD2|TRBV7-3|TRBJ2-1
TGTGCCAGCAGCAAAGGGACTAGCGGGGGGTTGAATGAGCAGTTCTTC
CASSKGTSGGLNEQFF
>few|TRBD1|TRBV4-1|TRBJ1-5
TGCGCCAGCAGCCAAGCAGGGGGAGGGCAGCCCCAGCATTTT
CASSQAGGGQPQHF
>NA|TRBD1|TRBV6-5|TRBJ1-1
TGTGCCAGCAGTTATACAGGGGGGAGAACTGAAGCTTTCTTT
CASSYTGGRTEAFF
>NA|TRBD2|TRBV7-2|TRBJ2-7
TGTGCCAGCAGCTTAGGGACTAGCGGTCCTGGCCGCGAGCAGTACTTC
CASSLGTSGPGREQYF
>NA|NA|TRBV19|TRBJ1-2
TGTGCCAGTAGTAACCCCGAAAACTATGGCTACACCTTC
CASSNPENYGYTF
>NA|NA|TRBV5-8|TRBJ1-3
TGTGCCAGCAGCTGGGGGACCTGGGACGGCGAATTTGACACCATATATTTT
CASSWGTWDGEFDTIYF
>NA|NA|TRBV5-6|TRBJ2-3
TGTGCCAGCAGCTTGTATCCGGGCCGCACAGATACGCAGTATTTT
CASSLYPGRTDTQYF
>once|NA|TRBV2|TRBJ1-6
TGTGCCAGCAGTGACCCCCCGCATAGCTCCTATAATTCACCCCTCCACTTT
CASSDPPHSSYNSPLHF
>NA|NA|TRBV19|TRBJ2-1
TGTGCCAGTAGTATAGATTTAGAAACGCGCCCTTACAATGAGCAGTTCTTC
CASSIDLETRPYNEQFF
>NA|NA|TRBV12-2|TRBJ2-5
TGTGCAAGTCGCCCCACCGAAGGCGGGGGGATCCAAGAGACCCAGTACTTC
CASRPTEGGGIQETQYF
>NA|NA|TRBV30|TRBJ2-1
TGTGCCTGGAGTGTAGAGGTGGATGAGCAGTTCTTC
CAWSVEVDEQFF
>NA|NA|TRBV28|TRBJ1-2
TGTGCCAGCAGTTTATCGGGGGAAGGGATTTATGGCTACACCTTC
CASSLSGEGIYGYTF
>NA|TRBD1|TRBV7-9|TRBJ1-2
TGTGCCAGCAGCTCCGCGGACAGGGGGCCGATCTATGGCTACACCTTC
CASSSADRGPIYGYTF
>NA|TRBD1|TRBV29-1|TRBJ2-7
TGCAGCGTTGAGCTCGGGACAGGCCCCTACGAGCAGTACTTC
CSVELGTGPYEQYF
>NA|NA|TRBV18|TRBJ2-2
TGTGCCAGCTCACCAGAAGTAGGGGTCACCGGGGAGCTGTTTTTT
CASSPEVGVTGELFF
>NA|NA|TRBV6-5|TRBJ1-1
TGTGCCAGCAGTTACTCGAGTATGGCGAGGGGAGCTTTCTTT
CASSYSSMARGAFF
>once|TRBD1|TRBV2|TRBJ1-1
TGTGCCAGCAGTTCCCATCCGGGACAGGGGAACACTGAAGCTTTCTTT
CASSSHPGQGNTEAFF
>NA|TRBD1|TRBV6-1|TRBJ1-4
TGTGCCAGCAGTGAATGGGACAGGGGAAACGAAAAACTGTTTTTT
CASSEWDRGNEKLFF
>NA|NA|TRBV19|TRBJ2-7
TGTGCCAGTAGTATAGGCACATCCCGAATCGACGAGCAGTACTTC
CASSIGTSRIDEQYF
>once|NA|TRBV6-1|TRBJ1-6
TGTGCCAGCAGTTGGCAGGGCGGGCAAAATTCACCCCTCCACTTT
CASSWQGGQNSPLHF
>NA|TRBD1|TRBV28|TRBJ2-2
TGTGCCAGCAGTGGACAGGGGGCTTTCCCAGGCACCGGGGAGCTGTTTTTT
CASSGQGAFPGTGELFF
>NA|NA|TRBV9|TRBJ2-3
TGTGCCAGCAGCGTGATGATCTCAAGCACAGATACGCAGTATTTT
CASSVMISSTDTQYF
>NA|TRBD1|TRBV7-3|TRBJ2-7
TGTGCCAGCAGCGCCGACAGGGAAGGCTACGAGCAGTACTTC
CASSADREGYEQYF
>NA|NA|TRBV18|TRBJ2-7
TGTGCCAGCTCACCAGGGTCAGGGACGGATTCATACGAGCAGTACTTC
CASSPGSGTDSYEQYF